The rows below give T cell receptor beta chains drawn from one sample of a study of T cells in Graves' hyperthyroidism and ophthalmopathy. TCRdb used MiXCR to reprocess the multiplex PCR reads, holding one entry per CDR3 protein. The sample carries approximately 600,000 distinct CDR3 sequences, 11% to 15% recorded once. Input material: blood. Receptor source: a woman younger than 30 with Graves' ophthalmopathy. The CDR3 runs from the conserved cysteine through the conserved F or W. A D gene is named only where the DNA matches it firmly. Expanded clones are given a class, and other clones once, few, many or no size at all.

v_gene	d_gene	j_gene	abundance	CDR3nt	CDR3aa
TRBV11-1	-	TRBJ2-7	-	TGTGCCAGCACGCGGGGCGGACCCTACGAGCAGTACTTC	CASTRGGPYEQYF
TRBV27	TRBD2	TRBJ2-7	few	TGTGCCAGCAGCACTGGACTAGCGGGAGGGATGAGCTCCTACGAGCAGTACTTC	CASSTGLAGGMSSYEQYF
TRBV6-1	-	TRBJ2-5	many	TGTGCCAGCAGGGACGGCCTAGCCCCAGAGACCCAGTACTTC	CASRDGLAPETQYF
TRBV7-2	TRBD2	TRBJ2-3	many	TGTGCCAGCAGCTTAGGGTGGCTAGCGGGCTCTAGCACAGATACGCAGTATTTT	CASSLGWLAGSSTDTQYF
TRBV5-1	-	TRBJ2-7	many	TGCGCCAGCAGCTTGGCTGGGAGAGCCGACTACGAGCAGTACTTC	CASSLAGRADYEQYF
TRBV7-3	TRBD2	TRBJ2-2	-	TGTGCCAGCAGCCTACAGGGACTAGCGGGAGGGTTTAACACCGGGGAGCTGTTTTTT	CASSLQGLAGGFNTGELFF
TRBV5-4	TRBD2	TRBJ2-1	few	TGTGCCAGCAGCTATATTAAGACTAGCGGGGTTGGTTACAATGAGCAGTTCTTC	CASSYIKTSGVGYNEQFF
TRBV6-5	-	TRBJ1-4	few	TGTGCCAGCAGTTACTCAGGCAGGAGAACTGAAAAACTGTTTTTT	CASSYSGRRTEKLFF
TRBV6-1	-	TRBJ1-3	-	TGTGCCAGCAGTGTAACAGTAACCGCAGGAAACACCATATATTTT	CASSVTVTAGNTIYF
TRBV20-1	TRBD2	TRBJ2-7	many	TGCAGTGCAAGAAGGACTAGCGGGAGACCCTACGAGCAGTACTTC	CSARRTSGRPYEQYF
TRBV6-2/TRBV6-3	TRBD2	TRBJ2-3	many	TGTGCCAGCAGTTCGGGAATTGGGACTAGCGTTATCACAGATACGCAGTATTTT	CASSSGIGTSVITDTQYF
TRBV29-1	TRBD1	TRBJ1-2	-	TGCAGCGTTGTTCAGGGGGGCTTTGGCTACACCTTC	CSVVQGGFGYTF
TRBV5-8	-	TRBJ2-5	-	TGTGCCGGCAGCGCCTTCAGGGGACCGGAGACCCAGTACTTC	CAGSAFRGPETQYF
TRBV12-3/TRBV12-4	TRBD1	TRBJ1-5	-	TGTGCCAGCAGTTTCGGCGGACAGGGTGACAATCAGCCCCAGCATTTT	CASSFGGQGDNQPQHF
TRBV7-2	-	TRBJ1-1	many	TGTGCCAGCAGTAATAGGGGATCGGGCACTGAAGCTTTCTTT	CASSNRGSGTEAFF
TRBV5-6	-	TRBJ2-3	many	TGTGCCAGCAGCTTAAGCGGACACCCCGCAGATACGCAGTATTTT	CASSLSGHPADTQYF
TRBV30	TRBD2	TRBJ2-3	-	TGTGCCTGGACCTTTCCTAGCGGTCCCAGGGCAGATACGCAGTATTTT	CAWTFPSGPRADTQYF
TRBV7-9	TRBD2	TRBJ2-1	many	TGTGCCAGCAGCCCGGCGGGCGGGAGGGCCAATGAGCAGTTCTTC	CASSPAGGRANEQFF
TRBV29-1	TRBD1	TRBJ2-1	-	TGCAGCGTTGAAAATGACAGGGGCGATGAGCAGTTCTTC	CSVENDRGDEQFF
TRBV30	-	TRBJ2-3	many	TGTGCCTGGAGTGTACGTGATGAAGATACGCAGTATTTT	CAWSVRDEDTQYF
TRBV12-3/TRBV12-4	-	TRBJ2-1	many	TGTGCCAGCAGTATACCGGGACTCTACAATGAGCAGTTCTTC	CASSIPGLYNEQFF
TRBV7-2	TRBD2	TRBJ2-5	many	TGTGCCAGCAGCTTAGCGCGGGGGCTAGCGGGAGGCCGCGAGACCCAGTACTTC	CASSLARGLAGGRETQYF
TRBV10-3	TRBD1	TRBJ2-7	many	TGTGCCATCCGGGACAGGGGGGGCGACGAGCAGTACTTC	CAIRDRGGDEQYF
TRBV7-8	TRBD2	TRBJ2-5	few	TGTGCCAGCAGCTTAGCAAGAGTAGCGGGAGGGAGAGCCCAAGAGACCCAGTACTTC	CASSLARVAGGRAQETQYF
TRBV2	-	TRBJ2-1	few	TGTGCCAGCAGCCTAGACTACAGCTACAATGAGCAGTTCTTC	CASSLDYSYNEQFF
TRBV7-3	TRBD2	TRBJ2-1	many	TGTGCCAGCAGCTTAGACGGGGGGGCCTACAATGAGCAGTTCTTC	CASSLDGGAYNEQFF
TRBV12-3/TRBV12-4	TRBD1	TRBJ2-1	many	TGTGCCACCCTTATTGGGGGACAGGGATACAATGAGCAGTTCTTC	CATLIGGQGYNEQFF
TRBV7-2	-	TRBJ1-2	few	TGTGCCAGCAGCTTAGCCCCCCGATGGGGGGCGGACTATGGCTACACCTTC	CASSLAPRWGADYGYTF
TRBV6-1	-	TRBJ2-5	-	TGTGCCAGCAGTGAGAAGGACTGGCAGGGAGGGACCCAGTACTTC	CASSEKDWQGGTQYF
TRBV24-1	TRBD1	TRBJ1-2	many	TGTGCCACCAGTGACCCACAGGGGAGCTATGGCTACACCTTC	CATSDPQGSYGYTF
TRBV4-1	-	TRBJ2-3	-	TGCGCCAGCAGCCGCCCGTCGGATACGCAGTATTTT	CASSRPSDTQYF
TRBV30	-	TRBJ1-1	many	TGTGCCTCTGAGCGGGGATGGGACACTGAAGCTTTCTTT	CASERGWDTEAFF
TRBV2	-	TRBJ1-1	many	TGTGCCAACCAGGGGAACACTGAAGCTTTCTTT	CANQGNTEAFF
TRBV5-1	-	TRBJ2-7	-	TGCGCCAGCAGCTTGGCAAGCTCCTGCGAGCAGTACTTC	CASSLASSCEQYF
TRBV29-1	-	TRBJ2-7	many	TGCAGCGTCGGACCGGGGGACGAGCAGTACTTC	CSVGPGDEQYF
TRBV6-1	-	TRBJ2-1	many	TGTGCCAGCAGTGCAGACGTACCCGAGGATGAGCAGTTCTTC	CASSADVPEDEQFF
TRBV24-1	TRBD1	TRBJ2-3	few	TGTGCCACCAGTGACGTTGGGACAGTTCGCACAGATACGCAGTATTTT	CATSDVGTVRTDTQYF
TRBV29-1	-	TRBJ1-1	many	TGCAGCGTCCTGGACAGCGGAGACACTGAAGCTTTCTTT	CSVLDSGDTEAFF
TRBV20-1	-	TRBJ2-3	many	TGCAGTGCTAGAGATCGCGGAAAAGATATGACAGATACGCAGTATTTT	CSARDRGKDMTDTQYF
TRBV7-6	TRBD1	TRBJ2-3	many	TGTGCCAGCAGCTTTCTGACAGGGGCCGTTACAGATACGCAGTATTTT	CASSFLTGAVTDTQYF